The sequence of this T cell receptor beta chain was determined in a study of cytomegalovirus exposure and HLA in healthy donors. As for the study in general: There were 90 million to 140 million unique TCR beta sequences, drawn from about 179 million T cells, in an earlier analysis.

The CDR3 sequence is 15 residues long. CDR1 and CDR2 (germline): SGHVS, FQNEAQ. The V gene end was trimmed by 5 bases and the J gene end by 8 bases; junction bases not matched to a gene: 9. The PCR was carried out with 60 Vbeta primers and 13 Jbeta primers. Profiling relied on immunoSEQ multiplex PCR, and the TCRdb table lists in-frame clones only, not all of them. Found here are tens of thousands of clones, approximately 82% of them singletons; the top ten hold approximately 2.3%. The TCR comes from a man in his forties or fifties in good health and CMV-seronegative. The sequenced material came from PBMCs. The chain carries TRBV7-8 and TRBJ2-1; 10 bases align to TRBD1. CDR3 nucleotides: TGTGCCAGCAGCGGTCCGGACAGGGGGGGCGATGAGCAGTTCTTC. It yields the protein CASSGPDRGGDEQFF.